A selection of T cell receptor beta chains follows, all from one sample in a study of cytomegalovirus exposure and HLA in healthy donors. Sequencing was performed with immunoSEQ multiplex PCR; in TCRdb, only in-frame clones are kept and a portion is missing. The repertoire consists of under 200,000 clones, with over 65% occurring once and the leading ten covering 2.8%. Sample: PBMCs. The source is a woman aged 40-49 years in good health and CMV-seropositive. Both conserved end residues are trimmed from each CDR3. Size values are once, few and many counts, or a class for expanded clones, and some rows have none.

J gene,clone size,V gene,CDR3 protein
TRBJ2-5,few,TRBV4-3,ASSQDLGRGSQETQY
TRBJ1-1,.,TRBV7-2,ASSSDGGYGAF
TRBJ1-2,few,TRBV28,ASSLAGQVHGYP
TRBJ1-5,few,TRBV19,ASSITSPQGTQPQH
TRBJ2-6,.,TRBV7-9,ASSLAREANVLT
TRBJ2-7,.,TRBV19,ASSVDRARGEQY
TRBJ1-5,.,TRBV28,ASSRRELGRQPQH
TRBJ2-1,few,TRBV4-1,ASSQGRRDRGYNEQF
TRBJ2-1,.,TRBV6-5,ASSYSVRSSNEQF
TRBJ1-1,.,TRBV2,ASSTGGAGRAF
TRBJ1-1,.,TRBV7-9,SSSLDLGLAF
TRBJ2-7,.,TRBV5-6,ASSSRIKQGEAYEQY
TRBJ2-7,few,TRBV18,ASSPKGEDRGIYEQY
TRBJ2-7,.,TRBV4-3,ASSQDPQGSPEQY
TRBJ1-2,.,TRBV4-2,ASSRGQVNYGYT
TRBJ2-1,.,TRBV27,ASSRVAGYNEQF
TRBJ1-4,.,TRBV7-2,ASSPTPRTGDEKLF
TRBJ2-3,.,TRBV7-9,ASILGRSEDTQY
TRBJ1-5,.,TRBV7-2,ASSLAGGGNQPQH
TRBJ2-3,few,TRBV5-5,ASSLSGGQDTQY
TRBJ2-3,.,TRBV6-5,ASSYSATGVTDTQY
TRBJ1-1,.,TRBV5-6,ASSWMDRQFREAF
TRBJ2-7,.,TRBV4-2,ASSQHQGGEQY
TRBJ1-2,.,TRBV5-1,ASSSGQFYGYT
TRBJ2-5,.,TRBV5-1,ASSLSSGRGETQY
TRBJ1-4,.,TRBV6-5,ASSRTGGAGEKLF
TRBJ1-1,.,TRBV9,ASSGIREVFTEAF
TRBJ1-4,few,TRBV4-3,ASSRGQVGNNEKLF
TRBJ2-5,.,TRBV5-1,ASSFGTSGQETQY
TRBJ2-3,few,TRBV7-3,ASSPGTYKLDTQY
TRBJ2-7,.,TRBV28,ASSSWTGYHEQY
TRBJ2-1,.,TRBV10-2,ASRASNEQF
TRBJ2-7,.,TRBV23-1,ASSPGQGSYEQY